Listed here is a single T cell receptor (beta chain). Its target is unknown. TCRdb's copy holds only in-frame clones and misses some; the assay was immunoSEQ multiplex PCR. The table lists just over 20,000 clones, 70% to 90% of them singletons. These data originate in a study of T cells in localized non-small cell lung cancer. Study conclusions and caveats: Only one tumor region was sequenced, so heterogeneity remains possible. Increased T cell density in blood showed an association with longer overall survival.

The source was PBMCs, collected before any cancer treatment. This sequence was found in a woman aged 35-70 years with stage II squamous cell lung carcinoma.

The CDR3 is CASSLAGYEQYF. The CDR3 DNA is TGTGCCAGCAGTTTAGCGGGCTACGAGCAGTACTTC. This chain joins TRBV28 and TRBJ2-7; D might be TRBD2 (5 bases). The V end lost 2 bases, the J end lost 3 bases, and 5 bases lay between the germline ends. The CDR3 is 12 residues long. Germline lookup yields CDR1 MDHEN and CDR2 SYDVKM.